This T cell receptor (beta chain) was recovered during a study of immune characterization of retroperitoneal liposarcoma. The CDR3 is made up of 14 amino acids. Germline V CDR1 and CDR2: SGHVS, FQNEAQ. TCRdb itself ran the PCR reads through MiXCR, one entry per CDR3 protein. The sample yields approximately 11,000 distinct CDR3 sequences, over 25% seen once. This clonotype was observed many times. The sequence was obtained from a female donor with retroperitoneal liposarcoma. The V call is TRBV7-8, the J call TRBJ2-5; 7 positions agree with TRBD1. The tail of the sequence fits TRBJ2-7 better, so the J call may be wrong. The sequenced sample consisted of tumor tissue. CDR3 nucleotide sequence: TGTGCCAGCAGCGTCACAGGGGATTTCTACGAGCAGTACTTC. Its protein is CASSVTGDFYEQYF.